This paragraph covers one TCR beta chain sequence. This entry comes from a study of metastatic and nonmetastatic thyroid tumors. There were no patients who had received any treatment before thyroid surgery. TCRdb reassembled clones from the PCR reads with MiXCR. Altogether 30,000 to 35,000 clones are present, approximately 31% being singletons, with the ten largest covering about 16%. The V gene lost 4 bases and the J gene lost 5 bases, with 26 bases spanning the gap. Germline CDR1 WNHNN, CDR2 SYGVQD (reference sequence). This CDR3 is 18 amino acids long. The sample comprised tumor tissue. This sequence was found in a female donor with papillary thyroid cancer or a benign thyroid nodule (not recorded which). Some clones in this sample may be carry-over from other donors' samples. The gene calls are TRBV10-1 and TRBJ2-5, with D perhaps TRBD1 (5 bases). The CDR3 DNA reads TGCGCCAGCAGTGTGTGGTCAGAAGGTCCCCCTTGGGGCGAGACCCAGTACTTC. Its protein product is CASSVWSEGPPWGETQYF.